The 5 T cell receptor beta chains presented below share a single source sample, sequenced in a study of T cell responses to AZD1222 COVID-19 vaccine. Some clones are missing from TCRdb's copy, which holds only in-frame ones; the method was immunoSEQ multiplex PCR. The table shows about 67,000 clones, with roughly 84% occurring only once. This sample comprised peripheral blood, obtained on day 0 of AZD1222 vaccination. The origin of the receptors is an adult in good health.

This sequence joins TRBV6-5 and TRBJ1-1; D remains unclear. The V gene's germline CDR1 is MNHEY and CDR2 SVGAGI. V dropped 0 bases and J dropped 6 bases, with 14 bases sitting between them. The CDR3 runs to 15 residues. CDR3 loop: CASSYSIYGRAEAFF. The CDR3 DNA reads TGTGCCAGCAGTTACTCGATATATGGAAGAGCTGAAGCTTTCTTT.

There are a few counts of this clone. The DNA of the CDR3 is TGTGCCAGCAGTTTTGGCCCAGATACGCAGTATTTT. Protein: CASSFGPDTQYF. The chain is built from TRBV12-3 or TRBV12-4 and TRBJ2-3; no clear D gene. The CDR3 covers 12 residues. The V and J ends lost 3 bases and 4 bases respectively, with 5 bases between them.

The CDR3 coding sequence is TGCGCCACCACCATTGACCGGGGGAATGAGCAGTTCTTC. It is translated as CATTIDRGNEQFF. The V gene is TRBV5-1, the J gene TRBJ2-1, with TRBD2 as a possible D gene (6 bases). This CDR3 has 13 residues. Germline V gene sequence: CDR1 SGHRS, CDR2 YFSETQ. V shed 9 bases and J shed 7 bases, with 17 bases lying between them.

The chain carries TRBV18 and TRBJ2-7, with D maybe TRBD2 (6 bases). V dropped 2 bases and J dropped 2 bases, with 13 bases sitting between them. The V gene's germline CDR1 is KGHSH and CDR2 LQKENI. This CDR3 spans 15 amino acids. CDR3 sequence reads: CASSPSRRVTYEQYF. CDR3 DNA sequence: TGTGCCAGCTCACCAAGCCGGAGGGTTACCTACGAGCAGTACTTC.

The chain links TRBV28 to TRBJ1-6; D gene uncertain. The CDR3 contains 12 residues. Trimming left V 8 bases short and J 4 bases short, with 6 bases between. Germline assignment: CDR1 MDHEN and CDR2 SYDVKM. Written as DNA, the CDR3 is TGTGCCAGCTACGAGTATAATTCACCCCTCCACTTT. The encoded protein is CASYEYNSPLHF.